These T cell receptor beta chains were read from a single sample in a study of blood T cell repertoires in COVID-19. Clones were sequenced by immunoSEQ multiplex PCR, and TCRdb holds only the in-frame ones, with some missing. The sample lists about 340,000 clones, roughly 89% occurring once. The sequenced sample consisted of peripheral blood. Every receptor here comes from a young woman who had recovered from COVID-19. CDR3s include the opening cysteine and the closing phenylalanine or tryptophan. Each record gives: clone size, D gene, V gene, J gene, CDR3 protein, CDR3 DNA. The D gene is left open where the match is weak. Part of the rows lack a size; the others show once, few, many or a class for expanded clones.

NA	TRBD1	TRBV2	TRBJ2-5	CASTGGAFRGTETQYF	TGTGCCAGCACCGGAGGAGCTTTCAGGGGGACGGAGACCCAGTACTTC
NA	NA	TRBV5-1	TRBJ2-5	CASSLGRRETQYF	TGCGCCAGCAGCTTAGGGCGGAGGGAGACCCAGTACTTC
once	TRBD1	TRBV7-9	TRBJ2-5	CASSAGTGVFQETQYF	TGTGCCAGCAGCGCAGGGACAGGAGTATTCCAAGAGACCCAGTACTTC
NA	NA	TRBV7-6	TRBJ2-1	CASSLVAVSYNEQFF	TGTGCCAGCAGCTTAGTGGCGGTCTCCTACAATGAGCAGTTCTTC
NA	TRBD1	TRBV30	TRBJ1-5	CAWRSTGTGGNQPQHF	TGTGCCTGGAGGTCAACCGGGACAGGGGGCAATCAGCCCCAGCATTTT
once	TRBD2	TRBV14	TRBJ2-2	CASSQVSTLAGITGELFF	TGTGCCAGCAGCCAAGTCAGTACGCTAGCGGGAATCACCGGGGAGCTGTTTTTT
few	TRBD2	TRBV11-2	TRBJ2-1	CASSLDRGGVSEQFF	TGTGCCAGCAGCTTAGATCGGGGAGGGGTGAGTGAGCAGTTCTTC
NA	TRBD1	TRBV5-5	TRBJ2-2	CASSLGTGVFVTGELFF	TGTGCCAGCAGCTTGGGGACAGGGGTATTCGTGACCGGGGAGCTGTTTTTT
NA	NA	TRBV11-3	TRBJ2-5	CASSLGGSLGTQYF	TGTGCCAGCAGCTTAGGAGGTAGCCTAGGGACCCAGTACTTC
NA	NA	TRBV6-1	TRBJ1-1	CASSEGLDRILSGTEAFF	TGTGCCAGCAGTGAAGGTCTCGACAGGATCCTATCGGGCACTGAAGCTTTCTTT
NA	NA	TRBV13	TRBJ2-3	CASSLGDTGSAQYF	TGTGCCAGCAGCTTAGGGGACACAGGGTCAGCGCAGTATTTT
NA	TRBD1	TRBV19	TRBJ1-2	CASGPGTGGFGGYTF	TGTGCCAGTGGTCCCGGGACAGGGGGATTCGGTGGCTACACCTTC
NA	NA	TRBV5-6	TRBJ2-6	CASSLGAGSGANVLTF	TGTGCCAGCAGCTTGGGGGCGGGCTCTGGGGCCAACGTCCTGACTTTC